This T cell receptor beta chain was documented in a study of T-cell memory formation after mild COVID-19. About the study: Clusters of TCRs were largely donor specific. Study-level results: Clones from the second wave (peaking day 37) had unconfirmed SARS-CoV-2 specificity. The appearance of some responding clones in pre-infection memory suggested that cross-reactive memory joined.

TCRdb used MiXCR to reprocess the 5' RACE reads, holding one entry per CDR3 protein. The table records 110,000 to 150,000 distinct CDR3 sequences, approximately 25% of them present only once. A word on this clonotype: The antigen remains unidentified.

The V end was cut by 5 bases, the J end by 7 bases, with 45 bases between. The CDR3 contains 23 residues. Germline V gene data show CDR1 as SGHDT and CDR2 as YYEEEE. This TCR derives from an adult woman who had mild COVID-19 (a few samples of this study predate the infection). Cell type and time point are not known. The chain couples TRBV5-6 to TRBJ2-5, with TRBD2 as a possible D gene (5 bases). Input material: PBMCs or a T cell subset sorted from them (not recorded which). CDR3 DNA: TGTGCCAGCAGGCGGAGGTTTGGACTCGACGGGCAAGGCGACCTCGAAGGGCTAGGGACCCAGTACTTC. As protein: CASRRRFGLDGQGDLEGLGTQYF.